This T cell receptor beta chain was identified during a study of T cell responses to AZD1222 COVID-19 vaccine. Sequenced by immunoSEQ multiplex PCR; TCRdb stores in-frame clones only, minus some. The sample contains 100,000 to 150,000 clones, roughly 84% of which appear only once. Concerning this clone itself: Its specificity is unknown.

Points from the study as a whole: Scientists sampled the repertoires only once the peak T cell response had passed. The study found vaccine-associated CD4 TCRs spanning spike, dominant at 160-218 and 743-854.

The CDR3 length is 11 residues. The V end was cut by 3 bases, the J end by 8 bases, with 5 bases between. In germline, CDR1 is ENHRY, CDR2 SYGVKD. The chain combines TRBV10-3 with TRBJ2-1; D ambiguous. This specimen consisted of peripheral blood, obtained 28 days after the second AZD1222 dose. This clonotype was sampled from an adult who received the AZD1222 COVID-19 vaccine. The CDR3 sequence: CAISEIYEQFF. The CDR3 coding sequence is TGTGCCATCAGTGAAATCTATGAGCAGTTCTTC.